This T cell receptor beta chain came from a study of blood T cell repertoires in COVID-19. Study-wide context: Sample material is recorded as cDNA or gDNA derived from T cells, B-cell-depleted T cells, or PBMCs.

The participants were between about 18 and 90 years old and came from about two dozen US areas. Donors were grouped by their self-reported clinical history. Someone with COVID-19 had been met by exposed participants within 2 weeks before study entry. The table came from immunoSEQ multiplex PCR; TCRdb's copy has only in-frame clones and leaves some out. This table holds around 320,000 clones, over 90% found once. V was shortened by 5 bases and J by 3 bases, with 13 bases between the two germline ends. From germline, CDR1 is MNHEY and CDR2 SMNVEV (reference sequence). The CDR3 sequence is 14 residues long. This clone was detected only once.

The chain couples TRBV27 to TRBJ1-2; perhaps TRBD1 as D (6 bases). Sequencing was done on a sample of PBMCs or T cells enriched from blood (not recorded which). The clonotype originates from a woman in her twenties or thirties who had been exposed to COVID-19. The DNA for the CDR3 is TGTGCCAGCAGTCCTATTGACAGGTACTATGGCTACACCTTC. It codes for CASSPIDRYYGYTF.